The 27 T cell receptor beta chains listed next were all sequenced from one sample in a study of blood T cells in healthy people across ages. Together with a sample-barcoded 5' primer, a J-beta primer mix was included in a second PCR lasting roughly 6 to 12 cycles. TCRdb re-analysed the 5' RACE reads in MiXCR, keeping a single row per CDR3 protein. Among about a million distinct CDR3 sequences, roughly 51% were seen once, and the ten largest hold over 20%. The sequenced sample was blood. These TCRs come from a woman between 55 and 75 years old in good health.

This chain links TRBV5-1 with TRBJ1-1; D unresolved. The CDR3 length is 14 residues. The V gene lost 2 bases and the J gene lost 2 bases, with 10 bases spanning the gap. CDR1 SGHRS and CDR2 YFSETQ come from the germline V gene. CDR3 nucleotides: TGCGCCAGCAGCTTTGAGGCAGCAAACACTGAAGCTTTCTTT. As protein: CASSFEAANTEAFF.

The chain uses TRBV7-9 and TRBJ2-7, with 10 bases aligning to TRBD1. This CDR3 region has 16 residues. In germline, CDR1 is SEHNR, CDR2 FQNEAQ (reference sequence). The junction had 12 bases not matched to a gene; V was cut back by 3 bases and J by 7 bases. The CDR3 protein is CASSFSGTGVYNEQYF. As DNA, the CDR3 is TGTGCCAGCAGCTTTTCCGGGACAGGGGTCTACAATGAGCAGTACTTC.

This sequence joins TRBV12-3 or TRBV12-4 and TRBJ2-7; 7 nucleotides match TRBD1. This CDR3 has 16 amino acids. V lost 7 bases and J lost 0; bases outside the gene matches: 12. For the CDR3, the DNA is TGTGCCAGCAATACGCCCACAGGGGCGAGCTCCTACGAGCAGTACTTC. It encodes CASNTPTGASSYEQYF.

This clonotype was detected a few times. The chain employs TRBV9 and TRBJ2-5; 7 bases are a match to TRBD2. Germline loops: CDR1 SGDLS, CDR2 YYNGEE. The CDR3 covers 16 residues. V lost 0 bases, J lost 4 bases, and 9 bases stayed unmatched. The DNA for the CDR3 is TGTGCCAGCAGCGTAGCTGGCGGGAGTTCATCAGAGACCCAGTACTTC. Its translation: CASSVAGGSSSETQYF.

The CDR3, as DNA: TGCAGTGCTACACCCACAGGCCCCTACGAGCAGTACTTC. Encoded protein: CSATPTGPYEQYF. The chain couples TRBV20-1 to TRBJ2-7; D is perhaps TRBD1 (5 bases). V lost 4 bases, J lost 2 bases, and 12 bases lay in between. This CDR3 region has 13 residues. Germline CDR1 reads DFQATT; CDR2 reads SNEGSKA (reference sequence).

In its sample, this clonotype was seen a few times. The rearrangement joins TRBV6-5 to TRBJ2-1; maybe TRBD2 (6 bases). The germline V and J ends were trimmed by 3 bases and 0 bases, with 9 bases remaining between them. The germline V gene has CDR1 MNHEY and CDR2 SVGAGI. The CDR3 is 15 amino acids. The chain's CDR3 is CASSYLGGSYNEQFF. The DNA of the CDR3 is TGTGCCAGCAGTTATCTGGGGGGCTCCTACAATGAGCAGTTCTTC.

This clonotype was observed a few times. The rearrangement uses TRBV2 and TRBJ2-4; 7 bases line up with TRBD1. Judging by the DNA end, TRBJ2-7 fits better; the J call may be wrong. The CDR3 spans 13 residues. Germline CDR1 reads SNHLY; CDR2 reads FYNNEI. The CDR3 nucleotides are TGTGCCACCCAGACAGGGCTCTCCTACGAGCAGTACTTC. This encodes CATQTGLSYEQYF.

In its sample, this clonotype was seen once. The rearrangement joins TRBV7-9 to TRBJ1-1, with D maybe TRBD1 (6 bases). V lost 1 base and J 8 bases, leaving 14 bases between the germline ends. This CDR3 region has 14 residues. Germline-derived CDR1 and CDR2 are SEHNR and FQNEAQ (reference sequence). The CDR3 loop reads CASSLGGSGGEAFF. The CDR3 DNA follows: TGTGCCAGCAGCTTAGGAGGGTCGGGGGGCGAAGCTTTCTTT. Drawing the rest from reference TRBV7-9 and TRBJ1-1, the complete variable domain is DTGVSQNPRHKITKRGQNVTFRCDPISEHNRLYWYRQTLGQGPEFLTYFQNEAQLEKSRLLSDRFSAERPKGSFSTLEIQRTEQGDSAMYLCASSLGGSGGEAFFGQGTRLTVV.

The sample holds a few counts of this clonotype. As DNA, the CDR3 is TGTGCCAGCAGTGCAACGGACAGGAGAAGCCTCCAAGAGACCCAGTACTTC. This translates into CASSATDRRSLQETQYF. V gene TRBV28 combines with J gene TRBJ2-5; 7 bases fit TRBD1. The CDR3 sequence is 17 residues long. The V gene's germline CDR1 is MDHEN and CDR2 SYDVKM. V lost 5 bases to trimming and J lost 1 base; unmatched junction nucleotides: 13.

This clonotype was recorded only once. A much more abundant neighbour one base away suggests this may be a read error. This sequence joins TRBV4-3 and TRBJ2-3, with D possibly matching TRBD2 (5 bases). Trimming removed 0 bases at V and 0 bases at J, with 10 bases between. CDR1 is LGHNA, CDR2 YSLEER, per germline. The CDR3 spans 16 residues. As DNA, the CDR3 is TGCGCCAGCAGCCAAGACCCACTAGTTAGCACAGATACGCAGTATTTT. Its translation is CASSQDPLVSTDTQYF.

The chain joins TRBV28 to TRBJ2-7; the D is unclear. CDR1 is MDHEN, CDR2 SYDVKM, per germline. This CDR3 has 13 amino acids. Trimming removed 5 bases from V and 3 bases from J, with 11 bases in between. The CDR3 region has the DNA TGTGCCAGCAGTGTGGTTCTTAGCTACGAGCAGTACTTC. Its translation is CASSVVLSYEQYF.

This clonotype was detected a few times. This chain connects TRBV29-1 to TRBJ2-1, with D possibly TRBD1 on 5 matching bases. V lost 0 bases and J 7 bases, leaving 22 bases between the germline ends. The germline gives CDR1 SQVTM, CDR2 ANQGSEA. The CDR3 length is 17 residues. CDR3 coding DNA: TGCAGCGTTGAAGAGTCGTATCAAACAGGATTGAATAATGAGCAGTTCTTC. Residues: CSVEESYQTGLNNEQFF.

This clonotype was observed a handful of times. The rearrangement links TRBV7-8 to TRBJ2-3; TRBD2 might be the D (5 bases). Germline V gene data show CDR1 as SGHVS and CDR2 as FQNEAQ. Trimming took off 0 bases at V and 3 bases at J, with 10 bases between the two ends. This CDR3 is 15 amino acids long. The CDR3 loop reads CASSLAGVQTDTQYF. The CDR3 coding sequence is TGTGCCAGCAGCTTAGCGGGAGTTCAAACAGATACGCAGTATTTT. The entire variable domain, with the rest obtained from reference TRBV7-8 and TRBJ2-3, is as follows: GAGVSQSPRYKVAKRGQDVALRCDPISGHVSLFWYQQALGQGPEFLTYFQNEAQLDKSGLPSDRFFAERPEGSVSTLKIQRTQQEDSAVYLCASSLAGVQTDTQYFGPGTRLTVL.

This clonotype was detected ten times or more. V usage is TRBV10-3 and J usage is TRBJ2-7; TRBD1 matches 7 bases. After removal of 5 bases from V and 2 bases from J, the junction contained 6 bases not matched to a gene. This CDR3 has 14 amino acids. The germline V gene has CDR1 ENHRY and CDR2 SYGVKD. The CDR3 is CAISTGASPYEQYF. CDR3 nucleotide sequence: TGTGCCATCAGTACAGGGGCTTCCCCCTACGAGCAGTACTTC.

The CDR3 sequence: CATSGDRVSEQYF. CDR3 bases: TGTGCCACCAGCGGTGACAGGGTCTCCGAGCAGTACTTC. This chain joins TRBV15 and TRBJ2-7; TRBD1 agrees at 7 bases. This CDR3 comprises 13 residues. The junction had 7 bases not matched to a gene; V was cut back by 5 bases and J by 6 bases. Germline CDR1 reads LNHNV; CDR2 reads YYDKDF (reference sequence).

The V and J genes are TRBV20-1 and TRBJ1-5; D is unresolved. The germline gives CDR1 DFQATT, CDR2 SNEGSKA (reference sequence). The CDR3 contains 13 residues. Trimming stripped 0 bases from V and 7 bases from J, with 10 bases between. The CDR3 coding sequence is TGCAGTGCTAGAGAAAGACAAAGACAGCCCCAGCATTTT. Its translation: CSARERQRQPQHF.

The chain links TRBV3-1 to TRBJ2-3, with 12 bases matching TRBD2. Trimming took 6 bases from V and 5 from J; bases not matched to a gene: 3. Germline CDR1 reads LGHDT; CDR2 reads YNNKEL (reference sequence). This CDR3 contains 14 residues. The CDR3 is CASRSLAGGDTQYF. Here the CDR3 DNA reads TGTGCCAGCAGATCACTAGCGGGAGGAGATACGCAGTATTTT.

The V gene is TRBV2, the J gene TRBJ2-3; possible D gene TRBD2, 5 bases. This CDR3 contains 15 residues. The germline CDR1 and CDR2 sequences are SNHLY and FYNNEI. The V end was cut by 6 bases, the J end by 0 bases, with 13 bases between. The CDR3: CASRGLALSTDTQYF. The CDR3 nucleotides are TGTGCCAGCAGGGGCCTAGCCCTGAGCACAGATACGCAGTATTTT. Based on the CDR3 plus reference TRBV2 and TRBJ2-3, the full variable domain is EPEVTQTPSHQVTQMGQEVILRCVPISNHLYFYWYRQILGQKVEFLVSFYNNEISEKSEIFDDQFSVERPDGSNFTLKIRSTKLEDSAMYFCASRGLALSTDTQYFGPGTRLTVL.

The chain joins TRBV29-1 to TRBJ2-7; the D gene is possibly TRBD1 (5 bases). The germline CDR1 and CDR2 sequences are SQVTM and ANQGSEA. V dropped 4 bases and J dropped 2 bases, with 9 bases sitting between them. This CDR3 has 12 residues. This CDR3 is CSVVETAYEQYF. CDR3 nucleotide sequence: TGCAGCGTTGTAGAGACAGCCTACGAGCAGTACTTC.

Here the CDR3 reads CANKEGPTYEQYF. The CDR3 DNA reads TGCGCCAACAAAGAGGGGCCCACCTACGAGCAGTACTTC. The chain combines TRBV5-1 with TRBJ2-4; perhaps D is TRBD1 or TRBD2 (5 bases each). The DNA end favors TRBJ2-7, so the J call may be wrong. The CDR3 contains 13 residues. Germline assignment: CDR1 SGHRS and CDR2 YFSETQ.

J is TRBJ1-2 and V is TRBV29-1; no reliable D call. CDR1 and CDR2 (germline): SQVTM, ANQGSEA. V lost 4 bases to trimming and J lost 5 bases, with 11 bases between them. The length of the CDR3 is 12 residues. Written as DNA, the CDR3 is TGCAGCGTTGCCGGCAGCGGGTATGGCTACACCTTC. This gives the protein CSVAGSGYGYTF.

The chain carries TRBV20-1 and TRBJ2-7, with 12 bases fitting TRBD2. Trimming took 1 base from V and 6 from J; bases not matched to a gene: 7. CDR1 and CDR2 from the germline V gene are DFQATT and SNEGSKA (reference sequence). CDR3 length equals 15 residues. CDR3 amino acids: CSARVTSGRGREQYF. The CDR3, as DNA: TGCAGTGCTAGAGTGACTAGCGGGAGAGGGCGCGAGCAGTACTTC.

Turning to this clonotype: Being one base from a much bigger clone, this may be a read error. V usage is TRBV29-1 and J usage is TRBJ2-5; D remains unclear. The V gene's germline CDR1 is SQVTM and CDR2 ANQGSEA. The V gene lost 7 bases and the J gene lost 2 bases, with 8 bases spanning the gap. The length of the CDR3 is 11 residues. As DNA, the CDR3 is TGCAGCGGTGGAGTTCAAGAGACCCAGTACTTC. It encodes CSGGVQETQYF.

The CDR3 nucleotides read TGTGCCAGCAGACTTGGACTAGCGCAGACCTACGAGCAGTACTTC. This gives the protein CASRLGLAQTYEQYF. The rearrangement joins TRBV7-8 to TRBJ2-7; the match to TRBD2 covers 9 bases. Germline CDR1 reads SGHVS; CDR2 reads FQNEAQ. This CDR3 comprises 15 residues. The ends lost 6 bases at V and 2 bases at J; junction bases unmatched: 8.

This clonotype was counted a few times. CDR3 amino acids: CASSQELGQSYEQYF. The CDR3 DNA is TGTGCCAGCAGCCAAGAGTTGGGACAGTCCTACGAGCAGTACTTC. The chain recombines TRBV14 with TRBJ2-7; 7 bases are shared with TRBD1. Germline V lookup: CDR1 SGHDN, CDR2 FVKESK. This CDR3 has 15 residues. The junction had 3 bases not matched to a gene; V was cut back by 0 bases and J by 1 base.

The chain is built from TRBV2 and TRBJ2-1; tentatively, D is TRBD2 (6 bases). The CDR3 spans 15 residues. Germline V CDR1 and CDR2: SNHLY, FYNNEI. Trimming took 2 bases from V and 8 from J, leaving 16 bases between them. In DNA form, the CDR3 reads TGTGCCAGCAGTGAAACTATACTAGCATGGCATGAGCAGTTCTTC. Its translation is CASSETILAWHEQFF.

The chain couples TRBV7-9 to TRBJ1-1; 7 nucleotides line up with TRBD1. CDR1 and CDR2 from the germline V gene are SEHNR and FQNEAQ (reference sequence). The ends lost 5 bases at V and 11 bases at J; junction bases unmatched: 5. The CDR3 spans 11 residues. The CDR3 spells CASSLTDRAFF. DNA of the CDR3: TGTGCCAGCAGCCTTACGGACAGGGCTTTCTTT.